One sample yielded the 27 T cell receptor beta chains listed below, sequenced in a study of OX40 agonist ivuxolimab in advanced cancers. Method: immunoSEQ multiplex PCR; TCRdb's copy keeps in-frame clones and lacks some. The sample has roughly 70,000 clones, more than 75% seen once. This sample comprised CD4+ or CD8+ T cells sorted from blood, obtained in a trial of the OX40 agonist ivuxolimab. All receptors derive from an adult with an advanced solid tumor such as melanoma, head and neck, liver or kidney cancer.

The chain recombines TRBV29-1 with TRBJ1-4, with D perhaps matching TRBD1 (5 bases). The V end was cut by 7 bases, the J end by 6 bases, with 12 bases between. This CDR3 spans 12 amino acids. Germline V gene lookup returns CDR1 SQVTM and CDR2 ANQGSEA. The CDR3 sequence: CSAGGGYEKLFF. The DNA of the CDR3 is TGCAGCGCGGGCGGGGGGTATGAAAAACTGTTTTTT.

The chain joins TRBV29-1 to TRBJ1-3; D remains unclear. The CDR3 runs 12 residues. Germline assignment: CDR1 SQVTM and CDR2 ANQGSEA. Trimming left V 4 bases short and J 8 bases short, with 12 bases between. The CDR3 DNA sequence: TGCAGCGTTGTGGAAAGGTCAGACACCATATATTTT. It is translated as CSVVERSDTIYF.

The chain is built from TRBV5-1 and TRBJ2-3; D is undetermined. The V gene's germline CDR1 is SGHRS and CDR2 YFSETQ. V dropped 4 bases and J dropped 4 bases, with 10 bases sitting between them. This CDR3 is 13 amino acids long. The CDR3 loop reads CASSQKTADTQYF. CDR3 DNA: TGCGCCAGCAGCCAAAAGACCGCAGATACGCAGTATTTT. The full variable domain, with the rest looked up from reference TRBV5-1 and TRBJ2-3, is KAGVTQTPRYLIKTRGQQVTLSCSPISGHRSVSWYQQTPGQGLQFLFEYFSETQRNKGNFPGRFSGRQFSNSRSEMNVSTLELGDSALYLCASSQKTADTQYFGPGTRLTVL.

The V and J genes are TRBV13 and TRBJ1-1; D may be TRBD1 (6 bases). The CDR3 has 14 amino acids. Germline lookup yields CDR1 PRHDT and CDR2 FYEKMQ (reference sequence). V was cut by 3 bases and J by 5 bases, with 13 bases left in between. This chain's CDR3 is CASSFRGGGTEAFF. In DNA form, the CDR3 reads TGTGCCAGCAGCTTTCGGGGGGGCGGAACTGAAGCTTTCTTT.

The V and J genes are TRBV6-1 and TRBJ1-1, with unresolved D. V lost 6 bases, J lost 0 bases, and 8 bases lay in between. Germline CDR1 is MNHNS and CDR2 is SASEGT. This CDR3 has 13 amino acids. In DNA form, the CDR3 reads TGTGCCAGCAGATCACTCATGAACACTGAAGCTTTCTTT. It encodes CASRSLMNTEAFF.

The V call is TRBV7-2, the J call TRBJ2-7; D is perhaps TRBD1 (6 bases). Per the germline V gene, CDR1 is SGHTA and CDR2 is FQGNSA. The CDR3 runs 15 residues. Trimming took off 1 base at V and 5 bases at J, with 15 bases between the two ends. As DNA, the CDR3 is TGTGCCAGCAGCTTAGGGGTAGACAGGAACGACGAGCAGTACTTC. Encoded protein: CASSLGVDRNDEQYF.

This clone has just one count. The gene calls are TRBV13 and TRBJ2-7; 12 nucleotides align to TRBD2. With V trimmed by 5 bases and J by 6 bases, 14 bases remained unmatched. Germline lookup yields CDR1 PRHDT and CDR2 FYEKMQ (reference sequence). There are 17 residues in the CDR3. The CDR3 is CASSPLAGGNQISEQYF. Written as DNA, the CDR3 is TGTGCCAGCAGCCCGCTAGCGGGGGGGAATCAAATTAGCGAGCAGTACTTC.

The chain employs TRBV11-2 and TRBJ2-7; tentatively, D is TRBD1 (7 bases). V was shortened by 2 bases and J by 4 bases, with 15 bases between the two germline ends. The CDR3 consists of 15 residues. The V gene's germline CDR1 is SGHAT and CDR2 FQNNGV. In DNA form, the CDR3 reads TGTGCCAGCAGCTTAAGTTCAGGGGGGCCGTACGAGCAGTACTTC. This translates into CASSLSSGGPYEQYF. Complete variable domain (other parts from reference TRBV11-2 and TRBJ2-7): EAGVAQSPRYKIIEKRQSVAFWCNPISGHATLYWYQQILGQGPKLLIQFQNNGVVDDSQLPKDRFSAERLKGVDSTLKIQPAKLEDSAVYLCASSLSSGGPYEQYFGPGTRLTVT.

The chain combines TRBV5-1 with TRBJ1-2, with TRBD1 as a possible D gene (5 bases). Trimming shortened V by 5 bases and J by 1 base, and 15 bases separated the two germline ends. Per germline, CDR1 SGHRS and CDR2 YFSETQ. CDR3 length equals 15 residues. CDR3 amino acids: CASRPSGTINYGYTF. The CDR3 bases are TGCGCCAGCAGGCCCTCCGGGACGATTAACTATGGCTACACCTTC.

The chain links TRBV4-1 to TRBJ1-5, with 9 bases that match TRBD1. Germline-derived CDR1 and CDR2 are MGHRA and YSYEKL. This CDR3 is built from 15 residues. J gave up 0 bases and V 5 bases, and 2 bases lay outside the gene matches. Here the CDR3 reads CASSLTGGSNQPQHF. CDR3 sequence (DNA): TGCGCCAGCAGCTTGACAGGGGGTAGCAATCAGCCCCAGCATTTT.

The chain recombines TRBV14 with TRBJ1-2; D may be TRBD1 (5 bases). Germline CDR1 SGHDN, CDR2 FVKESK. The CDR3 consists of 14 residues. V was pared by 1 base and J by 6 bases, with 12 bases between. As DNA, the CDR3 is TGTGCCAGCAGCCAAGTTGCCAGGGTGGATGGCTACACCTTC. The encoded protein is CASSQVARVDGYTF. Filled out from reference TRBV14 and TRBJ1-2, the complete variable domain reads EAGVTQFPSHSVIEKGQTVTLRCDPISGHDNLYWYRRVMGKEIKFLLHFVKESKQDESGMPNNRFLAERTGGTYSTLKVQPAELEDSGVYFCASSQVARVDGYTFGSGTRLTVV.

The chain employs TRBV19 and TRBJ1-3, with D perhaps TRBD1 (5 bases). Germline CDR1 reads LNHDA; CDR2 reads SQIVND (reference sequence). Trimming cost V 8 bases and J 5 bases, with 19 bases left between them. This CDR3 spans 15 amino acids. The CDR3 sequence: CASEDFGGTRNTIYF. The CDR3 coding sequence is TGTGCCAGTGAAGACTTCGGGGGGACCCGAAACACCATATATTTT.

This chain connects TRBV25-1 to TRBJ1-2; 8 positions match TRBD1. Germline V lookup: CDR1 MGHDK, CDR2 SYGVNS. The CDR3 is 15 amino acids. V gave up 3 bases and J gave up 4 bases; unmatched junction bases: 7. The chain's CDR3 is CASSDPGGSTYGYTF. CDR3 bases: TGTGCCAGCAGTGACCCAGGGGGCTCGACCTATGGCTACACCTTC.

J is TRBJ1-3 and V is TRBV5-1; D not resolved. Between the trimmed V and J ends, which lost 7 bases and 0 bases, there was a span of 8 bases. Germline lookup yields CDR1 SGHRS and CDR2 YFSETQ. This CDR3 has 13 residues. This CDR3 is CASAWSSGNTIYF. CDR3 DNA sequence: TGCGCCAGCGCGTGGTCCTCTGGAAACACCATATATTTT.

The chain recombines TRBV7-9 with TRBJ1-2; D perhaps matches TRBD1 (6 bases). In germline, CDR1 is SEHNR, CDR2 FQNEAQ (reference sequence). The CDR3 sequence is 16 residues long. Trimming cost V 3 bases and J 4 bases, with 18 bases left between them. Here the CDR3 DNA reads TGTGCCAGCAGCTTCACGGGAACAGGGTCGAGCTATGGCTACACCTTC. Translating it yields CASSFTGTGSSYGYTF.

The CDR3 sequence is CASRIGGRETQYF. Here the CDR3 DNA reads TGTGCCAGCAGGATTGGTGGGCGCGAGACCCAGTACTTC. This chain uses TRBV11-2 with TRBJ2-5; D remains ambiguous. Germline V gene sequence: CDR1 SGHAT, CDR2 FQNNGV. V dropped 6 bases and J dropped 5 bases, with 13 bases sitting between them. There are 13 residues in the CDR3.

The rearrangement links TRBV9 to TRBJ2-6; 8 bases map to TRBD1. Germline assignment: CDR1 SGDLS and CDR2 YYNGEE. CDR3 size: 16 residues. The V gene end was trimmed by 6 bases and the J gene end by 2 bases; junction bases not matched to a gene: 7. The CDR3 is CASTSGQGTGANVLTF. The DNA of the CDR3 is TGTGCCAGCACCTCAGGACAGGGCACTGGGGCCAACGTCCTGACTTTC.

The chain recombines TRBV29-1 with TRBJ2-7; maybe TRBD1 (6 bases). Trimming removed 6 bases at V and 3 bases at J, with 9 bases between. Germline CDR1 and CDR2: SQVTM and ANQGSEA. The CDR3 length is 11 residues. The CDR3 nucleotides read TGCAGCGTGAGGGACAACTACGAGCAGTACTTC. Residues: CSVRDNYEQYF.

The V call is TRBV7-2, the J call TRBJ1-2; D remains unclear. The germline V and J ends were trimmed by 6 bases and 9 bases, with 20 bases remaining between them. Germline assignment: CDR1 SGHTA and CDR2 FQGNSA. This CDR3 region has 14 residues. The chain's CDR3 is CASRRNSAAESYTF. CDR3 DNA: TGTGCCAGCAGGAGGAACAGTGCCGCTGAGAGCTACACCTTC. Together with reference TRBV7-2 and TRBJ1-2, the CDR3 gives the full variable domain: GAGVSQSPSNKVTEKGKDVELRCDPISGHTALYWYRQSLGQGLEFLIYFQGNSAPDKSGLPSDRFSAERTGGSVSTLTIQRTQQEDSAVYLCASRRNSAAESYTFGSGTRLTVV.

V is TRBV29-1 and J is TRBJ1-1; D might be TRBD1 (5 bases). This CDR3 contains 14 residues. In germline, CDR1 is SQVTM, CDR2 ANQGSEA. Between the trimmed V and J ends, which lost 4 bases and 3 bases, there was a span of 15 bases. The CDR3 bases are TGCAGCGTTGCGTCCAGGGTTTCGGACACTGAAGCTTTCTTT. Translation: CSVASRVSDTEAFF.

CDR3 sequence: CASSFDRDYGYTF. CDR3 nucleotides: TGTGCCAGCAGCTTCGACAGAGACTATGGCTACACCTTC. V usage is TRBV5-4 and J usage is TRBJ1-2; tentatively, D is TRBD1 (5 bases). Germline values: CDR1 SGHNT, CDR2 YYREEE (reference sequence). The CDR3 has 13 residues. The V end was cut by 2 bases, the J end by 3 bases, with 8 bases between. Using reference TRBV5-4 and TRBJ1-2 for the parts outside the CDR3, the full variable domain is ETGVTQSPTHLIKTRGQQVTLRCSSQSGHNTVSWYQQALGQGPQFIFQYYREEENGRGNFPPRFSGLQFPNYSSELNVNALELDDSALYLCASSFDRDYGYTFGSGTRLTVV.

This clone was recorded once. J is TRBJ2-3 and V is TRBV7-2; 7 bases fit TRBD2. The CDR3 has 14 amino acids. After removal of 4 bases from V and 5 bases from J, the junction contained 6 bases not matched to a gene. Per germline, CDR1 SGHTA and CDR2 FQGNSA. The CDR3 loop reads CASSSWTSEDTQYF. DNA for the CDR3: TGTGCCAGCAGCTCCTGGACTAGTGAAGATACGCAGTATTTT. The complete variable domain, with remaining parts taken from reference TRBV7-2 and TRBJ2-3, reads GAGVSQSPSNKVTEKGKDVELRCDPISGHTALYWYRQSLGQGLEFLIYFQGNSAPDKSGLPSDRFSAERTGGSVSTLTIQRTQQEDSAVYLCASSSWTSEDTQYFGPGTRLTVL.

V is TRBV4-3 and J is TRBJ2-1, with D unresolved. CDR1 and CDR2 from the germline V gene are LGHNA and YSLEER. Trimming cost V 0 bases and J 9 bases, with 9 bases left between them. The CDR3 runs to 13 residues. The CDR3 region is CASSQDPRPEQFF. The CDR3 nucleotides read TGCGCCAGCAGCCAAGATCCGCGTCCTGAGCAGTTCTTC.

V usage is TRBV19 and J usage is TRBJ2-1; 9 nucleotides line up with TRBD2. CDR3 length: 16 amino acids. V lost 1 base, J lost 4 bases, and 5 bases stayed unmatched. The germline gives CDR1 LNHDA, CDR2 SQIVND (reference sequence). CDR3 protein: CASSIGRGGVYNEQFF. CDR3 bases: TGTGCCAGTAGTATAGGCCGCGGGGGGGTTTACAATGAGCAGTTCTTC.

A single count supports this clone. CDR3 in DNA: TGTGCCAGCTCACCGGCGAAGACAGGCCGAAACACAGATACGCAGTATTTT. Amino acid sequence: CASSPAKTGRNTDTQYF. The genes are TRBV18 and TRBJ2-3; possibly TRBD1 for D (6 bases). The V end was cut by 3 bases, the J end by 2 bases, with 18 bases between. CDR1 is KGHSH and CDR2 is LQKENI in the germline V gene. The CDR3 runs to 17 residues. Complete variable domain (other parts from reference TRBV18 and TRBJ2-3): NAGVMQNPRHLVRRRGQEARLRCSPMKGHSHVYWYRQLPEEGLKFMVYLQKENIIDESGMPKERFSAEFPKEGPSILRIQQVVRGDSAAYFCASSPAKTGRNTDTQYFGPGTRLTVL.

V is TRBV11-2 and J is TRBJ2-5, with 7 bases fitting TRBD2. CDR3 length: 17 amino acids. The ends lost 1 base at V and 2 bases at J; junction bases unmatched: 10. Germline CDR1 is SGHAT and CDR2 is FQNNGV. In DNA, the CDR3 is TGTGCCAGCAGCTTAGGGGTTGCGGGGGTGAGGCAAGAGACCCAGTACTTC. Protein: CASSLGVAGVRQETQYF.

This chain links TRBV11-2 with TRBJ2-2; 9 nucleotides agree with TRBD2. Germline V lookup: CDR1 SGHAT, CDR2 FQNNGV. V dropped 0 bases and J dropped 6; count of bases not matched to a gene: 2. The CDR3 has 15 residues. Written as DNA, the CDR3 is TGTGCCAGCAGCTTAGAACTAGCGGGCTCCGGGGAGCTGTTTTTT. Protein product: CASSLELAGSGELFF. Full variable domain (remainder filled in from reference TRBV11-2 and TRBJ2-2): EAGVAQSPRYKIIEKRQSVAFWCNPISGHATLYWYQQILGQGPKLLIQFQNNGVVDDSQLPKDRFSAERLKGVDSTLKIQPAKLEDSAVYLCASSLELAGSGELFFGEGSRLTVL.